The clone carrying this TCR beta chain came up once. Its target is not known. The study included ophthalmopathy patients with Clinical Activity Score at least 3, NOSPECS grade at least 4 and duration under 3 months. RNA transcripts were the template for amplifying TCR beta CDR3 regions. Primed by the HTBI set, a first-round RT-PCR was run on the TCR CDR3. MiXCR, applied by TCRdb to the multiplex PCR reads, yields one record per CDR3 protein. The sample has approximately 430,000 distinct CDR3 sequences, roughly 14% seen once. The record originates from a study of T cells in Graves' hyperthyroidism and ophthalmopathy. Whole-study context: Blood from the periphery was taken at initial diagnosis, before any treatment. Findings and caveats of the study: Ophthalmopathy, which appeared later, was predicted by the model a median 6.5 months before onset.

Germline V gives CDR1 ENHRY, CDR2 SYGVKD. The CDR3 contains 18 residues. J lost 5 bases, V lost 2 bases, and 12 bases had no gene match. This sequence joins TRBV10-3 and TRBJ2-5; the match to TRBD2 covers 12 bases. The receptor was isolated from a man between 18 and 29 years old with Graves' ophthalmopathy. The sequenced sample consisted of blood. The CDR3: CAISEGWSSGGAGETQYF. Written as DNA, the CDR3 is TGTGCCATCAGTGAGGGGTGGTCTAGCGGGGGGGCTGGTGAGACCCAGTACTTC.